This TCR beta chain was identified in a study of cytomegalovirus exposure and HLA in healthy donors. The V segment lost 3 bases and the J segment 0 bases; nucleotides outside the gene matches: 9. This CDR3 comprises 19 residues. Germline V gives CDR1 MNHEY, CDR2 SMNVEV (reference sequence). The assay was immunoSEQ multiplex PCR, and TCRdb's table has in-frame clones only and misses some. Altogether around 150,000 clones are present, 89% being singletons, with the ten largest covering about a tenth. This clone showed up just a few times. Antigen specificity is unknown. The study's findings and limits: Over 150 TCR beta chains were listed as cytomegalovirus-associated.

The TCR originated in a young woman in good health and CMV-seropositive. The chain recombines TRBV27 with TRBJ2-1, with TRBD2 matching over 12 bases. The material sequenced was PBMCs. The CDR3 sequence is CASSFYGLAGKISYNEQFF. As DNA, the CDR3 is TGTGCCAGCAGTTTCTATGGACTAGCGGGAAAAATCTCCTACAATGAGCAGTTCTTC.